This T cell receptor (beta chain) was identified in a study of blood T cell repertoires in COVID-19 (dated by TCRdb to about 2020). Context from the whole study: Collaborator samples came from the United States, Italy and Spain and covered acute and convalescent phases of COVID-19. The prospective study material was composed of cDNA or gDNA derived from T cells, B-cell-depleted T cells, or PBMCs. Subjects who had been exposed to COVID-19, were actively infected with it, or had recovered from it provided the deeply sampled blood TCRbeta repertoires that made up the dataset. The repertoires were released in a freely available public database meant as a resource for research on the immune response to SARS-CoV-2. The samples were drawn from the first 160 participants of the ongoing ImmuneRACE study and from 1,254 subjects provided by 6 global collaborators. A de-identified subject ID, COVID-19 status, age in years and sex were almost always included in the sample metadata. HLA class I and class II types, where available, came from metadata supplied by the sample provider rather than from assay-based typing. Results the study describes overall, beyond this receptor: Clinical and demographic metadata were provided uncurated, with the amount varying by source and participant.

The CDR3 starts with the cysteine, ends with the phenylalanine, and has 14 residues. Kept here is only the CDR3 DNA, which spans 42 bases and is read in frame from base 1. Deletion took 1 base off V and 1 base off J, with a span of 7 bases between the germline ends. The CDR1 and CDR2 encoded by the germline V gene are SGHTA and FQGNSA. TCRbeta CDR3 regions were amplified from genomic DNA using the immunoSEQ Assay, a bias-controlled multiplex PCR. Concerning the study's data processing: Within the assay, amplification of reference gene primers was used to estimate how many nucleated cells each sample contained. To quantify the absolute abundance of each unique TCRbeta CDR3 rearrangement, sequence reads were collapsed and filtered. For each sample, productive Simpson clonality was calculated as the square root of Simpson's diversity index over productive rearrangements. Not all clones reach the TCRdb copy of this immuneACCESS table, which keeps in-frame sequences only. Checked studies attribute under half of the gap to unresolved V genes and leave the rest unexplained. From that table come the V and J calls and clone size; the DNA was used to work out D and trimming. Counted in this sample were 250,000 to 300,000 clones; 87% of them appeared once. The ten top clones hold 2.2% of the sample.

Another Seattle source contributed samples from volunteer blood donors who had recovered from COVID-19. Each collaborating institution followed its own protocols to collect whole blood in K2EDTA tubes. Collaborator samples were shipped for TCRbeta analysis as frozen whole blood, isolated PBMCs, or DNA extracted from either sample type. As for this clone: Which antigen it targets is not known. No clone much larger than this one lies a single base away; base qualities are absent.

The origin of this receptor is a woman between 50 and 59 years old who had recovered from COVID-19. The receptor chain draws on TRBV7-2 and TRBJ1-1, with no confident D gene call. Sequencing was performed on peripheral blood. The encoded CDR3 is CASSLERTNTEAFF. The nucleotide sequence is TGTGCCAGCAGCTTAGAGCGGACGAACACTGAAGCTTTCTTT.